Each of the 18 T cell receptor beta chains below was sequenced from the same sample in a study of long-term antiretroviral therapy in people with HIV. At survey level, the immunoSEQ assay was run in its v3.0 version. Sequencing was performed with immunoSEQ multiplex PCR; in TCRdb, only in-frame clones are kept and a portion is missing. The profile shows over 25,000 clones, roughly 92% of them singletons. The sequencing used unsorted PBMCs, collected 6.2 years after starting antiretroviral therapy. The receptors stem from a man in his forties with HIV.

The chain carries TRBV15 and TRBJ2-3, with D perhaps matching TRBD2 (6 bases). Per germline, CDR1 LNHNV and CDR2 YYDKDF (reference sequence). Between the trimmed V and J ends, which lost 2 bases and 6 bases, there was a span of 18 bases. The CDR3 has 16 residues. The CDR3 reads CATSRPSPDYGDTQYF. CDR3 bases: TGTGCCACCAGCAGACCCAGTCCGGACTATGGGGATACGCAGTATTTT.

The chain couples TRBV18 to TRBJ2-1, with a tentative D call TRBD2 (6 bases). V lost 2 bases, J lost 0 bases, and 8 bases lay in between. This CDR3 has 15 amino acids. Germline loops: CDR1 KGHSH, CDR2 LQKENI. The CDR3 DNA reads as TGTGCCAGCTCACCATCGGACTACTCCTACAATGAGCAGTTCTTC. Protein product: CASSPSDYSYNEQFF. Filled out from reference TRBV18 and TRBJ2-1, the complete variable domain reads NAGVMQNPRHLVRRRGQEARLRCSPMKGHSHVYWYRQLPEEGLKFMVYLQKENIIDESGMPKERFSAEFPKEGPSILRIQQVVRGDSAAYFCASSPSDYSYNEQFFGPGTRLTVL.

The chain carries TRBV6-5 and TRBJ1-5; the D gene is possibly TRBD1 (5 bases). The CDR3 has 13 residues. From germline, CDR1 is MNHEY and CDR2 SVGAGI. V gave up 6 bases and J gave up 4 bases, with 10 bases separating them. In DNA form, the CDR3 reads TGTGCCAGCAGCCAGACAGTAAATCAGCCCCAGCATTTT. Protein product: CASSQTVNQPQHF.

The V gene is TRBV4-2, the J gene TRBJ1-2; a weak D match, TRBD1 (6 bases). The CDR3 has 15 residues. The V end was cut by 1 base, the J end by 2 bases, with 11 bases between. From germline, CDR1 is LGHNA and CDR2 YNFKEQ. As DNA, the CDR3 is TGTGCCAGCAGCCAAGGGAGGCAGGGGAACTATGGCTACACCTTC. Its translation is CASSQGRQGNYGYTF.

The V gene is TRBV7-2, the J gene TRBJ2-3; perhaps TRBD2 as D (6 bases). This CDR3 spans 16 amino acids. V was shortened by 0 bases and J by 2 bases, with 12 bases between the two germline ends. Germline CDR1 and CDR2: SGHTA and FQGNSA. The CDR3 region has the DNA TGTGCCAGCAGCTTAGCAGGCGGGGCGTACACAGATACGCAGTATTTT. This gives the protein CASSLAGGAYTDTQYF. Complete variable domain (other parts from reference TRBV7-2 and TRBJ2-3): GAGVSQSPSNKVTEKGKDVELRCDPISGHTALYWYRQSLGQGLEFLIYFQGNSAPDKSGLPSDRFSAERTGGSVSTLTIQRTQQEDSAVYLCASSLAGGAYTDTQYFGPGTRLTVL.

V is TRBV2 and J is TRBJ2-3; 12 bases map to TRBD2. CDR1 is SNHLY, CDR2 FYNNEI, per germline. V shed 7 bases and J 5 bases; nucleotides not matched to a gene: 4. This CDR3 comprises 14 residues. The CDR3 DNA reads as TGTGCCAGCACGAGGGGACTAGCGGGAGATACGCAGTATTTT. Its translation is CASTRGLAGDTQYF. The whole variable domain, filled in from reference TRBV2 and TRBJ2-3, reads EPEVTQTPSHQVTQMGQEVILRCVPISNHLYFYWYRQILGQKVEFLVSFYNNEISEKSEIFDDQFSVERPDGSNFTLKIRSTKLEDSAMYFCASTRGLAGDTQYFGPGTRLTVL.

The CDR3 protein is CASSQRLAPYEQYF. CDR3 nucleotide sequence: TGTGCCAGCAGCCAGAGACTGGCCCCTTACGAGCAGTACTTC. The chain uses TRBV14 and TRBJ2-7; D gene ambiguous. The length of the CDR3 is 14 residues. Between the trimmed V and J ends, which lost 3 bases and 4 bases, there was a span of 13 bases. Germline CDR1 reads SGHDN; CDR2 reads FVKESK.

V is TRBV4-3 and J is TRBJ2-1; possible D gene TRBD2, 7 bases. The V end lost 4 bases, the J end lost 2 bases, and 15 bases lay between the germline ends. Germline V gene lookup returns CDR1 LGHNA and CDR2 YSLEER. This CDR3 region has 16 residues. CDR3 loop: CASSREGGGTYNEQFF. CDR3 nucleotides: TGCGCCAGCAGCCGAGAAGGGGGAGGGACCTACAATGAGCAGTTCTTC.

The rearrangement links TRBV6-6 to TRBJ2-2; the D is unclear. V lost 6 bases and J lost 0, with 11 bases in between. CDR3 size: 15 residues. CDR1 and CDR2 from the germline V gene are MNHNY and SVGAGI (reference sequence). CDR3 protein: CASSQTSTNTGELFF. CDR3 nucleotides: TGTGCCAGCAGCCAGACAAGTACGAACACCGGGGAGCTGTTTTTT.

The V call is TRBV6-1, the J call TRBJ2-7; either TRBD1 or TRBD2 may supply D (5 bases each). The ends were cut back, 7 bases at V and 5 bases at J, with 18 bases in the middle. Germline V gives CDR1 MNHNS, CDR2 SASEGT. The length of the CDR3 is 14 residues. In DNA form, the CDR3 reads TGTGCCAGCACCAACCGGGACCTCAATCACGAGCAGTACTTC. Translating it yields CASTNRDLNHEQYF.

The chain links TRBV5-4 to TRBJ2-3; D might be TRBD2 (6 bases). Trimming took off 6 bases at V and 4 bases at J, with 18 bases between the two ends. The CDR3 has 15 amino acids. CDR1 SGHNT and CDR2 YYREEE come from the germline V gene (reference sequence). CDR3 DNA: TGTGCCAGCACCCCTGGGGGGAGTGAGGCAGATACGCAGTATTTT. Translation gives CASTPGGSEADTQYF. Complete variable domain (other parts from reference TRBV5-4 and TRBJ2-3): ETGVTQSPTHLIKTRGQQVTLRCSSQSGHNTVSWYQQALGQGPQFIFQYYREEENGRGNFPPRFSGLQFPNYSSELNVNALELDDSALYLCASTPGGSEADTQYFGPGTRLTVL.

J is TRBJ2-4 and V is TRBV6-4, with 9 positions matching TRBD2. The CDR3 runs 15 residues. J gave up 9 bases and V 0 bases, and 6 bases lay outside the gene matches. Germline CDR1 MRHNA, CDR2 SNTAGT. This chain's CDR3 is CASSDSVSGSGIQYF. The CDR3 nucleotides read TGTGCCAGCAGTGACTCGGTTAGCGGGAGTGGCATTCAGTACTTC.

The rearrangement joins TRBV29-1 to TRBJ2-3, with 8 bases lining up with TRBD2. CDR3 length: 14 residues. Losses at the gene ends were 8 bases for V and 0 bases for J; bases not matched to a gene: 7. Germline V CDR1 and CDR2: SQVTM, ANQGSEA. The CDR3 DNA reads as TGCAGCAAACTTAGCGGGATAAGCACAGATACGCAGTATTTT. The encoded protein is CSKLSGISTDTQYF.

V gene TRBV9 combines with J gene TRBJ1-1; D might be TRBD1 (6 bases). The CDR3 is 13 amino acids. The V gene lost 0 bases and the J gene lost 3 bases, with 6 bases spanning the gap. Germline-derived CDR1 and CDR2 are SGDLS and YYNGEE. This CDR3 is CASSVDRDTEAFF. Written as DNA, the CDR3 is TGTGCCAGCAGCGTAGACAGGGACACTGAAGCTTTCTTT.

The CDR3 DNA is TGTGCCAGCAGCCCCGGGGTGGGCGAGCAGTACTTC. Amino acids: CASSPGVGEQYF. The chain combines TRBV5-8 with TRBJ2-7; perhaps TRBD2 as D (5 bases). Germline assignment: CDR1 SGHTS and CDR2 YDEGEE. This CDR3 spans 12 amino acids. V was clipped by 4 bases and J by 6 bases, with 11 bases between them.

The genes are TRBV6-5 and TRBJ2-5; 7 positions agree with TRBD2. The V and J ends lost 6 bases and 9 bases, in that order; junction bases with no gene match: 13. The CDR3 is 14 amino acids. Germline V lookup: CDR1 MNHEY, CDR2 SVGAGI. Written as DNA, the CDR3 is TGTGCCAGCAGAGCGGACGGGGGTGGGGGGGCCCAGTACTTC. It specifies CASRADGGGGAQYF.

This clone has a single count. The rearrangement joins TRBV5-8 to TRBJ2-2, with D uncertain. The CDR3 runs 18 residues. Germline V lookup: CDR1 SGHTS, CDR2 YDEGEE. Trimming left V 0 bases short and J 2 bases short, with 17 bases between. The CDR3 region has the DNA TGTGCCAGCAGCTTGGAACAGCATACAAATATAAACACCGGGGAGCTGTTTTTT. This translates into CASSLEQHTNINTGELFF.

Only one count was recorded for this clone. The chain couples TRBV7-3 to TRBJ2-3; TRBD2 agrees at 8 bases. With 2 bases clipped from V and 4 bases from J, the junction kept 11 bases outside the gene matches. The CDR3 consists of 17 residues. Germline assignment: CDR1 SGHTA and CDR2 FQGTGA. Written as DNA, the CDR3 is TGTGCCAGCAGCTTACGAGGAGCGGGAGTAGGGTCAGATACGCAGTATTTT. This sequence encodes CASSLRGAGVGSDTQYF.